These T cell receptor beta chains were read from a single sample in a study of blood T cells in healthy people across ages. Via MiXCR, TCRdb re-called the 5' RACE reads, giving one row per CDR3 protein. Of around 1,100,000 distinct CDR3 sequences in the sample, approximately 38% are singletons; the top ten hold about an eighth. Material: blood. The receptors come from a man younger than 35 in good health. CDR3s include the opening cysteine and the closing phenylalanine or tryptophan.

V: TRBV7-2; length: 17; CDR3: CASSRRTTGINTGELFF
V: TRBV12-3/TRBV12-4; length: 14; CDR3: CASSPLGGQNIQYF
V: TRBV20-1; length: 12; CDR3: CSADRQSTEAFF
V: TRBV4-2; length: 17; CDR3: CASSQDQSGGFYNEQYF
V: TRBV4-2; length: 14; CDR3: CASSQAAMNTEAFF
V: TRBV14; length: 14; CDR3: CASSPDDPRGGYTF
V: TRBV3-1; length: 14; CDR3: CASSHEGVVQPQHF
V: TRBV7-2; length: 15; CDR3: CASSLVLGSGNTIYF
V: TRBV2; length: 12; CDR3: CASSDESAGEYF
V: TRBV10-3; length: 14; CDR3: CAISESSGSYEQYF
V: TRBV24-1; length: 15; CDR3: CATSDGPSGANVLTF
V: TRBV12-3/TRBV12-4; length: 17; CDR3: CASSFRGISLSGNEQYF
V: TRBV5-6; length: 16; CDR3: CASSLDTGLAVDEQFF
V: TRBV19; length: 15; CDR3: CASRSSGVIGYGYTF
V: TRBV4-2; length: 17; CDR3: CASSHNLAGQTYNEQFF
V: TRBV5-1; length: 15; CDR3: CASSLEAGRDQPQHF
V: TRBV20-1; length: 14; CDR3: CSTPAGTVNTEAFF
V: TRBV29-1; length: 14; CDR3: CSVPTGAYNYGYTF
V: TRBV20-1; length: 18; CDR3: CSARDRFFGGRNNYGYTF
V: TRBV3-1; length: 17; CDR3: CASSLFLGLATYNEQFF
V: TRBV29-1; length: 13; CDR3: CSVDWGGGETQYF
V: TRBV27; length: 13; CDR3: CASSLAGDCEQYF
V: TRBV9; length: 15; CDR3: CASSVTGGGNTEAFF
V: TRBV12-3/TRBV12-4; length: 18; CDR3: CASSYTNRASSYNSPLHF
V: TRBV11-2; length: 15; CDR3: CASSLETGWGDTQYF
V: TRBV7-6; length: 16; CDR3: CASSLGHRGSYNEQFF
V: TRBV9; length: 14; CDR3: CASSPDIGGDTQYF
V: TRBV6-5; length: 17; CDR3: CASSYSSSGDFSYEQYF
V: TRBV6-6; length: 13; CDR3: CASSPTSGEEQYF
V: TRBV29-1; length: 16; CDR3: CSEPPTGTAISYEQYF
V: TRBV4-2; length: 15; CDR3: CASSQGSRTLETQYF
V: TRBV11-1; length: 15; CDR3: CASSWTSGDYNEQFF
V: TRBV7-2; length: 16; CDR3: CASSYLGQGISQPQHF
V: TRBV9; length: 15; CDR3: CASSPLGGKDQPQHF
V: TRBV4-3; length: 12; CDR3: CASSQEGNEQFF
V: TRBV2; length: 14; CDR3: CASSPFAGNQPQHF
V: TRBV7-2; length: 13; CDR3: CASTETGYNEQYF
V: TRBV5-4; length: 14; CDR3: CASSSQGWNTEAFF
V: TRBV18; length: 16; CDR3: CASSPRYGGTYNEQFF